This entry concerns a single T cell receptor beta chain. Profiling relied on immunoSEQ multiplex PCR, and the TCRdb table lists in-frame clones only, not all of them. This sample has 98,000 or so clones, with about 93% found just once. This entry belongs to a study of T cell changes during pregnancy in multiple sclerosis. The CDR3 totals 15 residues. Germline V gene data show CDR1 as MNHEY and CDR2 as SVGAGI. The V end was cut by 0 bases, the J end by 6 bases, with 12 bases between. The receptor's source is a female donor with multiple sclerosis, enrolled in a pregnancy study. This chain connects TRBV6-5 to TRBJ2-1; D perhaps matches TRBD1 (5 bases). The sequenced sample was peripheral blood, obtained after pregnancy. CDR3 DNA: TGTGCCAGCAGTTACTCAAGTGGGGCCCTCAATGAGCAGTTCTTC. Its translation is CASSYSSGALNEQFF.